This TCR beta chain comes out of a study of blood T cell repertoires in COVID-19 (dated by TCRdb to the early 2020s). About the study as a whole: Samples from collaborators originated in the United States, Italy and Spain and spanned both the acute and convalescent phases of COVID-19. The prospective study material was composed of cDNA or gDNA derived from T cells, B-cell-depleted T cells, or PBMCs. Deeply sampled blood TCRbeta repertoires from subjects exposed to, actively infected with, or recovered from COVID-19 were included in the dataset. The repertoires were released in a freely available public database intended as a resource for research on the immune response to SARS-CoV-2. Samples came from the ongoing ImmuneRACE study (first 160 participants) plus 1,254 subjects from 6 global collaborators. Nearly every sample came with metadata listing a de-identified subject ID, COVID-19 status, age in years and sex. Where available, HLA class I and class II types were obtained from metadata supplied by the sample provider rather than from assay-based typing. What the research found in general, with its limitations: Clinical and demographic metadata were provided uncurated, with the amount varying by source and participant.

The collaborating institutions used their own protocols to collect whole blood in K2EDTA tubes. For TCRbeta analysis, collaborators shipped samples as frozen whole blood, isolated PBMCs, or DNA extracted from either of those sample types. The immunoSEQ Assay, a bias-controlled multiplex PCR, was used to amplify TCRbeta CDR3 regions from genomic DNA. As for how the authors treated the data: Within the assay, amplification of reference gene primers was used to estimate how many nucleated cells each sample contained. To quantify the absolute abundance of each unique TCRbeta CDR3 rearrangement, sequence reads were collapsed and filtered. For each sample, productive Simpson clonality was calculated as the square root of Simpson's diversity index over productive rearrangements. TCRdb stores this immuneACCESS table with in-frame sequences only. Part of the clones is absent; in the studies checked, under half of the shortfall reflects unresolved V genes, and no reason is known for the rest. That table furnishes V, J and clone size, whereas the DNA furnished D and trimming. The sample table records about 150,000 clones; around nine tenths of these occur just once. The top ten clonotypes cover 8.5% to 9% of the sample.

A remark on this clone: What this receptor recognizes is not known. The sample holds no much larger clone one base away, and base qualities are not on file.

The source material was peripheral blood. The receptor was isolated from a woman in her forties or fifties with active or convalescent COVID-19.

For the CDR3, the sequence is CASEAISYEQYF. The bases read TGCGCCAGCGAAGCTATCTCCTACGAGCAGTACTTC. The rearranged chain carries TRBV10-2 and TRBJ2-7; no D gene can be assigned with confidence. The CDR3, cysteine through phenylalanine, is 12 amino acids long. The entry retains the CDR3 DNA only, 36 bases that are in frame from base 1. The junction shows trimming of 8 bases on V and 0 bases on J, plus 8 bases between the germline ends. According to the germline V gene, CDR1 reads WSHSY and CDR2 reads SAAADI.